The 6 T cell receptor beta chains below all came from one sample that was sequenced in a study of graft-versus-host responses after intestinal transplantation. TCRdb keeps only in-frame clones here, not all; method: immunoSEQ multiplex PCR. The repertoire holds about 70,000 clones, with about 90% as singletons. These receptors have no identified antigens. Sequenced here: unstimulated CD8+ T cells sorted from spleen or lymph node cells, sampled before transplant. The receptor set was obtained from a human donor who was the organ donor for an intestinal transplant.

This chain's CDR3 is CASSLGTGDWETQYF. The CDR3 coding sequence is TGTGCCAGCAGCTTGGGGACAGGGGACTGGGAGACGCAGTATTTT. This chain links TRBV7-2 with TRBJ2-3; 10 bases line up with TRBD1. CDR1 is SGHTA, CDR2 FQGNSA, per germline. The CDR3 totals 15 residues. The V and J ends lost 3 bases and 9 bases, in that order; junction bases with no gene match: 9.

The chain links TRBV5-4 to TRBJ1-4; D is unresolved. Germline CDR1 is SGHNT and CDR2 is YYREEE (reference sequence). The CDR3 spans 15 residues. Trimming took off 5 bases at V and 5 bases at J, with 16 bases between the two ends. The CDR3 here is CASRATVPQNEKLFF. CDR3 DNA sequence: TGTGCCAGCAGGGCTACAGTTCCCCAAAATGAAAAACTGTTTTTT. Complete variable domain (other parts from reference TRBV5-4 and TRBJ1-4): ETGVTQSPTHLIKTRGQQVTLRCSSQSGHNTVSWYQQALGQGPQFIFQYYREEENGRGNFPPRFSGLQFPNYSSELNVNALELDDSALYLCASRATVPQNEKLFFGSGTQLSVL.

This clone occurred once. The V call is TRBV11-2, the J call TRBJ2-7, with D perhaps matching TRBD2 (6 bases). Trimming took 5 bases from V and 2 from J, leaving 10 bases between them. The germline V gene has CDR1 SGHAT and CDR2 FQNNGV. The CDR3 sequence is 13 residues long. DNA for the CDR3: TGTGCCAGCAGCGCCGGGAGTACCTACGAGCAGTACGTC. Its translation: CASSAGSTYEQYV.

This clone appeared a single time. The chain links TRBV10-1 to TRBJ2-3; 7 nucleotides match TRBD1. Unmatched junction bases numbered 5, after V lost 3 bases and J lost 5 bases. The CDR3 loop spans 14 amino acids. Germline CDR1 WNHNN, CDR2 SYGVQD (reference sequence). The CDR3: CASSDEGAVDTQYF. The CDR3 DNA reads TGCGCCAGCAGTGACGAGGGGGCTGTAGATACGCAGTATTTT.

The chain has TRBV11-2 and TRBJ1-3; 7 bases line up with TRBD1. The junction had 5 bases not matched to a gene; V was cut back by 3 bases and J by 0 bases. CDR3 length: 16 amino acids. CDR1 is SGHAT, CDR2 FQNNGV, per germline. CDR3 bases: TGTGCCAGCAGCTTCCCCCGGGACAGCTCTGGAAACACCATATATTTT. It yields the protein CASSFPRDSSGNTIYF.

The chain uses TRBV4-2 and TRBJ1-1, with D unresolved. Germline CDR1 LGHNA, CDR2 YNFKEQ. The length of the CDR3 is 14 residues. With 1 base removed from V and 3 bases from J, the gap between germline ends came to 9 bases. DNA for the CDR3: TGTGCCAGCAGCCAAGGAGGGTTGGACACTGAAGCTTTCTTT. It codes for CASSQGGLDTEAFF.